This T cell receptor beta chain was sequenced in a study of blood T cell repertoires in COVID-19. Study context: Some COVID-19 samples were acute and others convalescent; all came from the United States, Italy and Spain. T cells, B-cell-depleted T cells, or PBMCs supplied cDNA or gDNA.

V was cut by 1 base and J by 1 base, with 6 bases left in between. This CDR3 spans 14 amino acids. Germline CDR1 SGHRS, CDR2 YFSETQ. In the authors' methods: Estimation of nucleated cell counts relied on the amplification of reference gene primers. Clones were sequenced by immunoSEQ multiplex PCR, and TCRdb holds only the in-frame ones, with some missing. V and J calls and clone size are as listed in that table; D and trimming were resolved from the DNA. This table has approximately 320,000 clones, roughly 85% appearing once. This clone was counted between two and nine times. This chain uses TRBV5-1 with TRBJ1-3; D is undetermined. This sequence was found in a human donor in a cohort sampled during active COVID-19. Sequencing used peripheral blood. The CDR3 nucleotides read TGCGCCAGCAGCTTGACAGTGTCTGGAAACACCATATATTTT. Translation gives CASSLTVSGNTIYF. Full variable domain (missing parts from reference TRBV5-1 and TRBJ1-3): KAGVTQTPRYLIKTRGQQVTLSCSPISGHRSVSWYQQTPGQGLQFLFEYFSETQRNKGNFPGRFSGRQFSNSRSEMNVSTLELGDSALYLCASSLTVSGNTIYFGEGSWLTVV.